This TCR beta chain was recorded in a study of blood T cell repertoires in COVID-19. The assay was immunoSEQ multiplex PCR, and TCRdb's table has in-frame clones only and misses some. The sample yields about 300,000 clones, approximately 88% seen once. The specimen was peripheral blood. The sequence came from a human donor with COVID-19, enrolled during active disease. The donor label of this sample is uncertain.

The CDR3 is CASSLGLAGPGETQYF. The CDR3 bases are TGTGCCAGCAGTCTGGGACTAGCGGGACCTGGGGAGACCCAGTACTTC. V is TRBV7-2 and J is TRBJ2-5; 13 nucleotides line up with TRBD2. After removal of 6 bases from V and 5 bases from J, the junction contained 9 bases not matched to a gene. Germline V gives CDR1 SGHTA, CDR2 FQGNSA. CDR3 size: 16 residues.